These 29 T cell receptor beta chains share one sample of origin, sequenced in a study of T cells in Graves' hyperthyroidism and ophthalmopathy. Amplified regions were TCR beta CDR3 sequences from RNA transcripts. A first-round RT-PCR of the TCR CDR3 used the HTBI primer set. TCRdb reprocessed the multiplex PCR reads with MiXCR, giving one entry per CDR3 protein. Of about 480,000 distinct CDR3 sequences in the sample, roughly 14% are singletons; the top ten hold about 17%. Input material: blood. These receptor sequences come from a woman aged 18-30 years with Graves' hyperthyroidism.

This clonotype was observed many times. The V gene is TRBV7-9, the J gene TRBJ1-2; maybe TRBD1 (6 bases). Deletions cut 8 bases from V and 2 bases from J, with 12 bases between. Looked up from germline, CDR1 is SEHNR and CDR2 is FQNEAQ (reference sequence). This CDR3 is built from 13 residues. CDR3: CASRRGFNYGYTF. The CDR3 region has the DNA TGTGCCAGCCGCAGGGGCTTCAACTATGGCTACACCTTC. The full variable domain, completed using reference TRBV7-9 and TRBJ1-2, is DTGVSQNPRHKITKRGQNVTFRCDPISEHNRLYWYRQTLGQGPEFLTYFQNEAQLEKSRLLSDRFSAERPKGSFSTLEIQRTEQGDSAMYLCASRRGFNYGYTFGSGTRLTVV.

This clonotype has ten or more counts. This chain links TRBV12-5 with TRBJ2-5, with a weak D call TRBD2 (5 bases). The CDR3 is made up of 14 amino acids. In germline, CDR1 is LGHNT, CDR2 FRNRAP. V was cut by 4 bases and J by 5 bases, with 14 bases left in between. CDR3 DNA: TGTGCTAGTGGTTGGTACCCCGGCGGGGAGACCCAGTACTTC. It encodes CASGWYPGGETQYF.

This clonotype was seen only a few times. The V and J genes are TRBV7-2 and TRBJ2-7; D remains ambiguous. The CDR3 is 13 residues long. V shed 4 bases and J shed 3 bases, with 10 bases lying between them. Germline-derived CDR1 and CDR2 are SGHTA and FQGNSA. The CDR3 nucleotides are TGTGCCAGCAGCTCCCGACGTTACTACGAGCAGTACTTC. Translation gives CASSSRRYYEQYF.

This clonotype has at least ten counts. V gene TRBV5-1 combines with J gene TRBJ1-5, with D possibly matching TRBD1 (5 bases). This CDR3 region has 15 residues. Trimming removed 5 bases at V and 4 bases at J, with 16 bases between. Per the germline V gene, CDR1 is SGHRS and CDR2 is YFSETQ. The CDR3 here is CASSRDPNTNQPQHF. The CDR3 DNA is TGCGCCAGCAGTAGGGACCCGAACACTAATCAGCCCCAGCATTTT.

This clonotype was picked up many times. CDR3 amino acids: CAWSERTLGGYTF. The CDR3 nucleotides are TGTGCCTGGAGTGAACGGACACTCGGCGGCTACACCTTC. The chain joins TRBV30 to TRBJ1-2; D is possibly TRBD1 (5 bases). In germline, CDR1 is GTSNPN, CDR2 SVGIG (reference sequence). Trimming removed 1 base from V and 8 bases from J, with 14 bases in between. This CDR3 comprises 13 residues.

Ten or more counts support this clonotype. The rearrangement joins TRBV29-1 to TRBJ1-2; D is possibly TRBD1 (5 bases). This CDR3 spans 12 amino acids. Looked up from germline, CDR1 is SQVTM and CDR2 is ANQGSEA. V was shortened by 5 bases and J by 4 bases, with 11 bases between the two germline ends. The CDR3 nucleotides are TGCAGCGTTCGACAGACCTTCTATGGCTACACCTTC. Residues: CSVRQTFYGYTF.

This clonotype has only a few counts. The rearrangement links TRBV5-1 to TRBJ2-4, with no clear D. V lost 4 bases and J 7 bases, leaving 15 bases between the germline ends. This CDR3 spans 14 amino acids. The germline gives CDR1 SGHRS, CDR2 YFSETQ. CDR3 DNA sequence: TGCGCCAGCAGCCTAACTGATCCCGCGAACATTCAGTACTTC. Residues: CASSLTDPANIQYF.

This clonotype was seen more than once but under ten times. The chain recombines TRBV5-1 with TRBJ1-1; no clear D gene. The CDR3 totals 14 residues. Trimming removed 0 bases from V and 5 bases from J, with 11 bases in between. Per germline, CDR1 SGHRS and CDR2 YFSETQ. The CDR3 sequence is CASSLERGRTEAFF. The CDR3 DNA is TGCGCCAGCAGCTTGGAACGGGGTAGGACTGAAGCTTTCTTT.

Only a few counts were recorded for this clonotype. The chain has TRBV6-1 and TRBJ2-1, with D perhaps TRBD2 (5 bases). V lost 8 bases and J lost 4, with 12 bases in between. CDR3 length equals 13 residues. The germline V gene encodes CDR1 MNHNS and CDR2 SASEGT. CDR3 nucleotides: TGTGCCAGCGCACTAGTTAGTTACAATGAGCAGTTCTTC. Protein: CASALVSYNEQFF.

The rearrangement uses TRBV30 and TRBJ2-1; 13 bases map to TRBD2. V gave up 4 bases and J gave up 9 bases; unmatched junction bases: 9. Germline V lookup: CDR1 GTSNPN, CDR2 SVGIG (reference sequence). CDR3 length equals 15 residues. The CDR3 sequence is CAWTHRTSGRVEQFF. The CDR3 nucleotides are TGTGCCTGGACCCACCGGACTAGCGGGAGAGTTGAGCAGTTCTTC.

At least ten counts were recorded for this clonotype. This chain links TRBV6-1 with TRBJ2-3; D is uncertain. CDR3 length: 15 residues. V gave up 4 bases and J gave up 1 base, with 12 bases separating them. Per the germline V gene, CDR1 is MNHNS and CDR2 is SASEGT. The CDR3 loop is CASSGLAVGTDTQYF. CDR3 bases: TGTGCCAGCAGTGGTTTAGCTGTGGGCACAGATACGCAGTATTTT.

This clonotype was counted many times. This chain links TRBV28 with TRBJ2-1; TRBD2 aligns across 10 bases. This CDR3 has 18 amino acids. With V trimmed by 3 bases and J by 3 bases, 11 bases remained unmatched. Germline values: CDR1 MDHEN, CDR2 SYDVKM. CDR3 sequence reads: CASSFAGLAVQDYNEQFF. The CDR3 DNA is TGTGCCAGCAGTTTCGCTGGACTAGCGGTACAAGACTACAATGAGCAGTTCTTC.

The chain has TRBV15 and TRBJ2-6; D unresolved. This CDR3 contains 15 residues. V was pared by 1 base and J by 0 bases, with 4 bases between. Germline V gene sequence: CDR1 LNHNV, CDR2 YYDKDF (reference sequence). The CDR3 loop is CATSRVASGANVLTF. CDR3 coding DNA: TGTGCCACCAGCAGAGTGGCCTCTGGGGCCAACGTCCTGACTTTC.

Many counts were recorded for this clonotype. The chain joins TRBV28 to TRBJ2-3; maybe TRBD1 (5 bases). Germline loops: CDR1 MDHEN, CDR2 SYDVKM. This CDR3 has 12 residues. With 6 bases removed from V and 4 bases from J, the gap between germline ends came to 8 bases. CDR3 sequence (DNA): TGTGCCAGCAGCTGGGGCCCAGATACGCAGTATTTT. Protein sequence: CASSWGPDTQYF. The variable domain in full, completed from reference TRBV28 and TRBJ2-3, reads DVKVTQSSRYLVKRTGEKVFLECVQDMDHENMFWYRQDPGLGLRLIYFSYDVKMKEKGDIPEGYSVSREKKERFSLILESASTNQTSMYLCASSWGPDTQYFGPGTRLTVL.

This clonotype occurred many times. The chain carries TRBV2 and TRBJ1-1; no firm D call. This CDR3 has 13 residues. Trimming pared 7 bases from V and 0 bases from J, leaving 9 bases between. Germline-derived CDR1 and CDR2 are SNHLY and FYNNEI. The CDR3 loop is CASNIQLNTEAFF. The CDR3 nucleotides are TGTGCCAGCAATATTCAGTTGAACACTGAAGCTTTCTTT.

This clonotype was recorded at least ten times. This chain uses TRBV5-1 with TRBJ2-1; 8 bases map to TRBD1. Germline-derived CDR1 and CDR2 are SGHRS and YFSETQ. V lost 2 bases, J lost 5 bases, and 6 bases stayed unmatched. This CDR3 has 15 amino acids. This CDR3 reads CASSLGTGPNNEQFF. The DNA of the CDR3 is TGCGCCAGCAGCTTAGGGACAGGCCCCAACAATGAGCAGTTCTTC.

The sample holds one count of this clonotype. The chain links TRBV25-1 to TRBJ2-1; perhaps TRBD1 as D (5 bases). This CDR3 is 15 amino acids long. V gave up 6 bases and J gave up 4 bases, with 16 bases separating them. Per germline, CDR1 MGHDK and CDR2 SYGVNS. The CDR3 sequence is CASSRVPSQYNEQFF. CDR3 bases: TGTGCCAGCAGCAGGGTCCCGTCCCAGTACAATGAGCAGTTCTTC.

This clonotype was observed at least ten times. The V call is TRBV12-3 or TRBV12-4, the J call TRBJ2-6; unclear D gene. The CDR3 has 15 residues. The ends were cut back, 6 bases at V and 0 bases at J, with 9 bases in the middle. CDR3 nucleotides: TGTGCCAGCAGCCTGGTTCCCTCTGGGGCCAACGTCCTGACTTTC. Translation gives CASSLVPSGANVLTF.

This clonotype was recorded at least ten times. CDR3 region: CARRGTTANTGELFF. CDR3 in DNA: TGTGCCAGACGGGGGACTACAGCGAACACCGGGGAGCTGTTTTTT. V is TRBV30 and J is TRBJ2-2; 7 bases align to TRBD2. Germline V gives CDR1 GTSNPN, CDR2 SVGIG (reference sequence). J gave up 0 bases and V 8 bases, and 9 bases lay outside the gene matches. The CDR3 is made up of 15 amino acids.

This clonotype was detected many times. The chain joins TRBV6-1 to TRBJ1-3; D remains ambiguous. Germline CDR1 and CDR2: MNHNS and SASEGT. Trimming removed 0 bases from V and 1 base from J, with 10 bases in between. The CDR3 spans 16 residues. The CDR3 DNA reads as TGTGCCAGCAGTGAAGCGCTCAGAGGGTCTGGAAACACCATATATTTT. This encodes CASSEALRGSGNTIYF.

This clonotype was recorded at least ten times. The genes are TRBV19 and TRBJ1-1; D not certain. V dropped 5 bases and J dropped 4 bases, with 14 bases sitting between them. The CDR3 is made up of 14 amino acids. Looked up from germline, CDR1 is LNHDA and CDR2 is SQIVND (reference sequence). In DNA form, the CDR3 reads TGTGCCAGTAGTCCAGTCTTCAGTGGCACTGAAGCTTTCTTT. Amino acids: CASSPVFSGTEAFF.

In this sample, this clonotype turned up many times. The chain recombines TRBV11-2 with TRBJ2-7; D is uncertain. Trimming removed 3 bases from V and 5 bases from J, with 8 bases in between. The length of the CDR3 is 12 residues. Germline V gives CDR1 SGHAT, CDR2 FQNNGV. This chain's CDR3 is CASSFEFDEQYV. The CDR3 nucleotides are TGTGCCAGCAGCTTTGAGTTTGACGAGCAGTACGTC.

This clonotype occurred many times. The CDR3 here is CATSRDLALNTEAFF. For the CDR3, the DNA is TGTGCCACCAGCAGAGATCTCGCCCTGAACACTGAAGCTTTCTTT. The chain links TRBV15 to TRBJ1-1; D uncertain. The CDR3 is made up of 15 amino acids. CDR1 and CDR2 from the germline V gene are LNHNV and YYDKDF (reference sequence). The ends were cut back, 0 bases at V and 0 bases at J, with 8 bases in the middle.

Ten or more counts support this clonotype. The V call is TRBV24-1, the J call TRBJ1-1; D is possibly TRBD1 (6 bases). This CDR3 contains 18 residues. Trimming shortened V by 9 bases and J by 0 bases, and 25 bases separated the two germline ends. Germline lookup yields CDR1 KGHDR and CDR2 SFDVKD. The CDR3 DNA sequence: TGTGCCACCTCAAGTTCTACCGGACAGACCCTTATGAACACTGAAGCTTTCTTT. As protein: CATSSSTGQTLMNTEAFF.

This clonotype was seen a few times. The J gene is TRBJ1-2, the V gene TRBV29-1; no reliable D call. Germline assignment: CDR1 SQVTM and CDR2 ANQGSEA. V was cut by 4 bases and J by 0 bases, with 9 bases left in between. This CDR3 is 13 amino acids long. The CDR3 DNA reads as TGCAGCGTTGCGGCAGGAGCTAACTATGGCTACACCTTC. Protein sequence: CSVAAGANYGYTF.

This clonotype showed up just a few times. This chain connects TRBV4-1 to TRBJ1-5; D remains ambiguous. V was shortened by 0 bases and J by 3 bases, with 9 bases between the two germline ends. The CDR3 has 15 amino acids. CDR1 MGHRA and CDR2 YSYEKL come from the germline V gene. The CDR3 region has the DNA TGCGCCAGCAGCCAAGATCACCCAGACAATCAGCCCCAGCATTTT. It is translated as CASSQDHPDNQPQHF.

A few counts support this clonotype. This chain uses TRBV27 with TRBJ2-3, with D hard to call. Germline V CDR1 and CDR2: MNHEY, SMNVEV (reference sequence). The CDR3 totals 15 residues. V gave up 6 bases and J gave up 3 bases, with 16 bases separating them. The CDR3 here is CASRPRTQGTDTQYF. In DNA, the CDR3 is TGTGCCAGCAGACCGAGGACCCAAGGTACAGATACGCAGTATTTT.

The table lists this clonotype with a few counts. This rearrangement joins TRBV18 to TRBJ2-7; 11 nucleotides align to TRBD2. In germline, CDR1 is KGHSH, CDR2 LQKENI. CDR3 size: 16 residues. The V segment lost 6 bases and the J segment 3 bases; nucleotides outside the gene matches: 10. DNA for the CDR3: TGTGCCAGCTCTCACTCCGGGACTAGCGGATTCTACGAGCAGTACGTC. Protein sequence: CASSHSGTSGFYEQYV.

The table lists this clonotype with many counts. The rearrangement joins TRBV10-3 to TRBJ1-1; 8 bases align to TRBD1. The length of the CDR3 is 13 residues. V lost 11 bases, J lost 4 bases, and 9 bases stayed unmatched. The germline V gene has CDR1 ENHRY and CDR2 SYGVKD. The CDR3 loop is CAASGGLGTEAFF. In DNA form, the CDR3 reads TGTGCCGCGTCAGGGGGCTTAGGCACTGAAGCTTTCTTT.